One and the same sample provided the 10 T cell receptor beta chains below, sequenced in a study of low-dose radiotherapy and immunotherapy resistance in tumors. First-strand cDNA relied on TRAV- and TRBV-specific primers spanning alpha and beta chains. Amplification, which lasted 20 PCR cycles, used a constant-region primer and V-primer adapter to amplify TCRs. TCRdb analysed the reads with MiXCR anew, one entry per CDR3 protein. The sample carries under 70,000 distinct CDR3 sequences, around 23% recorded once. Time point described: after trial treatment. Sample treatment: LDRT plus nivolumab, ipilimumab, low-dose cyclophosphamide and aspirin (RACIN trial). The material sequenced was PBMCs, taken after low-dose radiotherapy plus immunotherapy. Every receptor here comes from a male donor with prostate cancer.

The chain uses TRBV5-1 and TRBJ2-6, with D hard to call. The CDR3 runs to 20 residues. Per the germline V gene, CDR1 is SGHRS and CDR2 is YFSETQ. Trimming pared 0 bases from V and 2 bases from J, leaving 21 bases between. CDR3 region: CASSLVVFIDLYAGANVLTF. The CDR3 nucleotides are TGCGCCAGCAGCTTGGTGGTTTTTATAGACCTTTATGCTGGGGCCAACGTCCTGACTTTC.

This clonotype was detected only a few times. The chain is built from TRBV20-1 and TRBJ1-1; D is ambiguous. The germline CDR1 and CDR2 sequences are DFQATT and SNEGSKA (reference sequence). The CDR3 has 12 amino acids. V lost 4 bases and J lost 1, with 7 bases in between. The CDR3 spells CSATQANTEAFF. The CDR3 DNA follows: TGCAGTGCTACTCAGGCGAACACTGAAGCTTTCTTT.

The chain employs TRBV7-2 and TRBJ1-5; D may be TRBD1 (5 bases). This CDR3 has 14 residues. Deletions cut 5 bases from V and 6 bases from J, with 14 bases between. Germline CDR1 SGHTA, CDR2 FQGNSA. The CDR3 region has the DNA TGTGCCAGCAGCGCACAGGATCGCGCTCAGCCCCAGCATTTT. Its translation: CASSAQDRAQPQHF.

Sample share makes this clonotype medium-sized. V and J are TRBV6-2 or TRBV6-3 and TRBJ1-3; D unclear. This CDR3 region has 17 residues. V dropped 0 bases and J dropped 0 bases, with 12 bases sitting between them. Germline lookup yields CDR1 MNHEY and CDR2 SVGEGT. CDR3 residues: CASSYSGSKTSGNTIYF. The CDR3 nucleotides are TGTGCCAGCAGTTACTCGGGAAGCAAAACCTCTGGAAACACCATATATTTT.

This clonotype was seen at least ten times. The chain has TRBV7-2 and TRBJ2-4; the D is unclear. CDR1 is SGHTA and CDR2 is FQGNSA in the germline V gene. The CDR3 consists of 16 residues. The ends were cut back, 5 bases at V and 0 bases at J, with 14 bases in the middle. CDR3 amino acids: CASSPPPLLAKNIQYF. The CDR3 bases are TGTGCCAGCAGCCCCCCCCCGTTACTAGCCAAAAACATTCAGTACTTC.

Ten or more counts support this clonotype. The chain's CDR3 is CASRLNRDTMYEQYF. The CDR3 coding sequence is TGTGCCAGCAGATTAAACCGGGACACTATGTACGAGCAGTACTTC. The chain recombines TRBV6-6 with TRBJ2-7; a weak D match, TRBD1 (6 bases). The V gene lost 6 bases and the J gene lost 4 bases, with 19 bases spanning the gap. The CDR3 length is 15 residues. Germline loops: CDR1 MNHNY, CDR2 SVGAGI (reference sequence).

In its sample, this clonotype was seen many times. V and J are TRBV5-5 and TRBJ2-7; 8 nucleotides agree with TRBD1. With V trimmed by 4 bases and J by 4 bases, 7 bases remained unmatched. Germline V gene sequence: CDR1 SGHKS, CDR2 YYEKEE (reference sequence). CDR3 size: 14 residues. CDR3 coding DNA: TGTGCCAGCAGCCCGACGGGACAGGAATACGAGCAGTACTTC. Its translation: CASSPTGQEYEQYF. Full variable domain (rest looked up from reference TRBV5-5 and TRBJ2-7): DAGVTQSPTHLIKTRGQQVTLRCSPISGHKSVSWYQQVLGQGPQFIFQYYEKEERGRGNFPDRFSARQFPNYSSELNVNALLLGDSALYLCASSPTGQEYEQYFGPGTRLTVT.

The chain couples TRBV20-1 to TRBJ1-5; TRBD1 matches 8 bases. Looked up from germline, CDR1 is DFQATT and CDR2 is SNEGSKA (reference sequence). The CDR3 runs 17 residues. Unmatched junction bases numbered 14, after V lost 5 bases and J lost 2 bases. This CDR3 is CSAHSRTGISGNQPQHF. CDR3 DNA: TGCAGTGCTCACTCTCGGACAGGGATAAGTGGCAATCAGCCCCAGCATTTT.

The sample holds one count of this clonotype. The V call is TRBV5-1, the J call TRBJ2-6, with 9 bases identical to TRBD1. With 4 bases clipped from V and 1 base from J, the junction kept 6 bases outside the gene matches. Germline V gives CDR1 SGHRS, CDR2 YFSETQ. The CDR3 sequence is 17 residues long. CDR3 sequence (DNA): TGCGCCAGCAGCCAGGGGACAGGGCCTTCTGGGGCCAACGTCCTGACTTTC. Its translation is CASSQGTGPSGANVLTF. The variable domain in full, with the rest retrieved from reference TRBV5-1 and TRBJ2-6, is KAGVTQTPRYLIKTRGQQVTLSCSPISGHRSVSWYQQTPGQGLQFLFEYFSETQRNKGNFPGRFSGRQFSNSRSEMNVSTLELGDSALYLCASSQGTGPSGANVLTFGAGSRLTVL.

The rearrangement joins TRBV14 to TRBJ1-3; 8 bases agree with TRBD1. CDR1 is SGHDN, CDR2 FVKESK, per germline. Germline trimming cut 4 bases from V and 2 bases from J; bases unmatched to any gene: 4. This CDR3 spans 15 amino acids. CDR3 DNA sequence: TGTGCCAGCAGCCCCGGACAGGGAGCTGGAAACACCATATATTTT. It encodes CASSPGQGAGNTIYF.